This TCR beta chain appears in the sequencing data of a study of blood T cell repertoires in COVID-19. Study-wide background: From the United States, Italy and Spain came samples of acute and convalescent COVID-19. The cDNA or gDNA used as material had been derived from T cells, B-cell-depleted T cells, or PBMCs.

Assay used: immunoSEQ multiplex PCR; TCRdb lists only in-frame clones, some missing. This sample has 190,000 or so clones, with around 90% found just once. The V gene end was trimmed by 4 bases and the J gene end by 7 bases; junction bases not matched to a gene: 7. This CDR3 spans 15 amino acids. The V gene's germline CDR1 is SGHRS and CDR2 YFSETQ. The sequencing input was peripheral blood. The chain carries TRBV5-1 and TRBJ2-2, with 10 bases that match TRBD2. This TCR was sampled from a man in his forties with active or convalescent COVID-19. The CDR3 nucleotides read TGCGCCAGCAGCGAGGGAGGGACTAGCGTCGGGGAGCTGTTTTTT. It yields the protein CASSEGGTSVGELFF.